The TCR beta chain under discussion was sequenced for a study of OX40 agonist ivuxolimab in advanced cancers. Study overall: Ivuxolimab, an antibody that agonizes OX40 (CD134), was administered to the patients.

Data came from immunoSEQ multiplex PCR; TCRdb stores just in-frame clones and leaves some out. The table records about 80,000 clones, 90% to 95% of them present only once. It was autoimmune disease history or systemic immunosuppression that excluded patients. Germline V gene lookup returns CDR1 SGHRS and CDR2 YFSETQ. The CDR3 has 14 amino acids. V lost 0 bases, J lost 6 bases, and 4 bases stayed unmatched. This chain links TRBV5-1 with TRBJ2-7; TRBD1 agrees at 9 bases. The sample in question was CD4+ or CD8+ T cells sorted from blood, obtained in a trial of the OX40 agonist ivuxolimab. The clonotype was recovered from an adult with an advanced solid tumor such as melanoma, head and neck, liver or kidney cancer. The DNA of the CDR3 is TGCGCCAGCAGCTTGGAACAGGGGGCTGGCGAGCAGTACTTC. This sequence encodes CASSLEQGAGEQYF.